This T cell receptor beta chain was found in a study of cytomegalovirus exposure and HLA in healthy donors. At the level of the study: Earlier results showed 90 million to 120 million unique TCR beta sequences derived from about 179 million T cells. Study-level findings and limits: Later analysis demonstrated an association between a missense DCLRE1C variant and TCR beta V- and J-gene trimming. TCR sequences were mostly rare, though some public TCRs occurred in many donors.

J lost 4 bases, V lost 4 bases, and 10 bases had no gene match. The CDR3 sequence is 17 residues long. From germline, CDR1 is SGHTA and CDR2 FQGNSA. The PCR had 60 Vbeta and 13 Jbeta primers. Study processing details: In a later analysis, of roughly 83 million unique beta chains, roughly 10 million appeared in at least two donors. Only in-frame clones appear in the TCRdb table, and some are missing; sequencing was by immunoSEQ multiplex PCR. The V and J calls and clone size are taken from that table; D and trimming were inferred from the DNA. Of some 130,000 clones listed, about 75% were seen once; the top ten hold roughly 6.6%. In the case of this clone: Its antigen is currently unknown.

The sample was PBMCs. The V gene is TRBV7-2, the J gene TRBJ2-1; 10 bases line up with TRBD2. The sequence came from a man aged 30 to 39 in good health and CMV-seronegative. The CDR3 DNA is TGTGCCAGCAGCTCGGGGGGCCCTAGCGGGGGATACAATGAGCAGTTCTTC. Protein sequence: CASSSGGPSGGYNEQFF.